This TCR beta chain appears in the sequencing data of a study of vaccination effects on CD4 cells after COVID-19. Notes on the study in general: Only a few convalescent patients and no early post-infection timepoints featured in the study.

Measured with immunoSEQ multiplex PCR; TCRdb has only the in-frame clones, and not every one. The table includes 20,000 to 30,000 clones, 71% detected once. Using viral peptide pools, the ViraFEST assay grew out antigen-specific CD4+ T cells prior to sequencing. Following 10 days of culture, CD4+ T cells were isolated. Nucleocapsid antibodies were negative in the vaccine recipients, who had never had SARS-CoV-2 infection. A few million PBMC were placed in each well, which was supplemented with approximately 9.7 IU/ml IL-2 and around 9.5 ug/ml peptides. As to this clone: Its antigen is still unknown.

The V gene's germline CDR1 is SQVTM and CDR2 ANQGSEA. The CDR3 runs to 11 residues. The V and J ends lost 0 bases and 2 bases respectively, with 2 bases between them. This TCR was sampled from a human donor who received a COVID-19 vaccine. The chain is built from TRBV29-1 and TRBJ2-7; D remains unclear. The source was CD4+ T cells from PBMCs cultured with HCoV-OC43 spike peptides, collected before COVID-19 vaccination. Regarding subset: HCoV-OC43 spike overlapping peptide pool stimulation. CDR3 DNA sequence: TGCAGCGTTGAAGATCCCTACGAGCAGTACTTC. Translation gives CSVEDPYEQYF.